The 7 T cell receptor beta chains presented below share a single source sample, sequenced in a study of cytomegalovirus exposure and HLA in healthy donors. Generated by immunoSEQ multiplex PCR, the TCRdb table keeps only in-frame clones and is missing some. The table shows 65,000 to 80,000 clones, with about 93% occurring only once. Source material: PBMCs. The receptors originated from a woman aged 18-35 years in good health and CMV-seronegative.

The V and J genes are TRBV5-8 and TRBJ1-5, with 7 bases matching TRBD1. J lost 3 bases, V lost 5 bases, and 5 bases had no gene match. The CDR3 totals 14 residues. The germline V gene encodes CDR1 SGHTS and CDR2 YDEGEE. Written as DNA, the CDR3 is TGTGCCAGCAGGGATGACAGGGACAATCAGCCCCAGCATTTT. This gives the protein CASRDDRDNQPQHF. The whole variable domain, filled in from reference TRBV5-8 and TRBJ1-5, reads EAGVTQSPTHLIKTRGQQATLRCSPISGHTSVYWYQQALGLGLQFLLWYDEGEERNRGNFPPRFSGRQFPNYSSELNVNALELEDSALYLCASRDDRDNQPQHFGDGTRLSIL.

The rearrangement uses TRBV7-2 and TRBJ2-7, with 10 bases matching TRBD1. Germline CDR1 is SGHTA and CDR2 is FQGNSA. Trimming took 0 bases from V and 0 from J; bases not matched to a gene: 8. The CDR3 is made up of 18 amino acids. CDR3 loop: CASSLALVGTGVSYEQYF. The DNA for the CDR3 is TGTGCCAGCAGCTTAGCGCTCGTTGGGACAGGGGTCTCCTACGAGCAGTACTTC.

The CDR3 DNA follows: TGCGCCAGCAGCCAAGAGCGGGGGGGCCATGTAAATGAGCAGTTCTTC. This encodes CASSQERGGHVNEQFF. The chain uses TRBV4-3 and TRBJ2-1; 9 bases are shared with TRBD2. V was pared by 0 bases and J by 7 bases, with 7 bases of the junction left unmatched. The CDR3 contains 16 residues. Per germline, CDR1 LGHNA and CDR2 YSLEER.

V and J are TRBV1 and TRBJ2-7; the D call in the table, TRBD1, was not verified against the DNA. TRBV1 is noted as a pseudogene. The CDR3 has 12 amino acids. CDR3 in amino acids: CTSSQDTYEQYF. The DNA of the CDR3 is TGCACCAGCAGCCAAGACACCTACGAGCAGTACTTC.

The genes are TRBV2 and TRBJ2-7; maybe TRBD1 (5 bases). The CDR3 contains 15 residues. Deletions cut 6 bases from V and 5 bases from J, with 20 bases between. Germline CDR1 and CDR2: SNHLY and FYNNEI. In DNA, the CDR3 is TGTGCCAGCAGCGTGGAAGGGGTTCGATTCCACGAGCAGTACTTC. Translated: CASSVEGVRFHEQYF.

V usage is TRBV10-1 and J usage is TRBJ1-4; 9 bases map to TRBD1. CDR1 is WNHNN, CDR2 SYGVQD, per germline (reference sequence). There are 16 residues in the CDR3. J gave up 7 bases and V 6 bases, and 12 bases lay outside the gene matches. The CDR3 DNA reads TGCGCCAGCAGAAAGATTTACAGGGGGCTGGGTGAAAAACTGTTTTTT. Its protein product is CASRKIYRGLGEKLFF.

The rearrangement uses TRBV28 and TRBJ2-2, with 9 bases matching TRBD1. CDR1 and CDR2 from the germline V gene are MDHEN and SYDVKM. The CDR3 is 18 amino acids. V dropped 5 bases and J dropped 1; count of bases not matched to a gene: 11. CDR3 residues: CASSKKQGAWENTGELFF. The CDR3 coding sequence is TGTGCCAGCAGTAAAAAACAGGGGGCGTGGGAGAACACCGGGGAGCTGTTTTTT.